This entry is about one T cell receptor (beta chain). The data were obtained in a study of T cells expressing NK-cell markers. TCRdb reprocessed the 5' RACE reads and stores each CDR3 protein as one record, lacking DNA. Across 250,000 to 300,000 distinct CDR3 sequences, the top ten clones capture 0.39% of the sample. CDR3 length equals 14 residues. The origin of this receptor is a man younger than 35 in good health. The material sequenced was blood T cells: a sorted CD56 or NKG2C T cell subset, CD4+ or CD8+ T cells, or bulk PBMC T cells (not recorded which). This chain joins TRBV12-3 or TRBV12-4 and TRBJ2-4. The CDR3 loop reads CASTLGVAKNIQYF.